The clone carrying this T cell receptor (beta chain) turned up a few times. The sample is drawn from a study of CD8 T cells in Susac syndrome. The authors reverse transcribed roughly 0.5 to 1 ug RNA with random hexamers. Across 54 Vbeta and 13 Jbeta, immunoSEQ multiplex PCR amplified TCR beta CDR3. TCRdb used MiXCR to reprocess the immunoSEQ multiplex PCR reads, holding one entry per CDR3 protein. Of some 400,000 distinct CDR3 sequences in the sample, more than 70% are singletons; the top ten hold roughly 0.11%. The V end lost 4 bases, the J end lost 3 bases, and 18 bases lay between the germline ends. Germline CDR1 is MNHEY and CDR2 is SVGAGI. CDR3 length: 16 amino acids.

Sequencing used CD8+ T cells from PBMCs. The receptor's source is a human donor with multiple sclerosis. J is TRBJ1-1 and V is TRBV6-5; tentatively, D is TRBD1 (6 bases). CDR3 sequence reads: CASSLIQGKRDTEAFF. The CDR3 coding sequence is TGTGCCAGCAGTTTGATACAGGGTAAGCGGGACACTGAAGCTTTCTTT.